This T cell receptor (beta chain) was found in a study of response to subunit inactivated influenza vaccine. Details on this clonotype: Its specificity is unknown.

TCRdb redid the calling of the RT-PCR reads with MiXCR, one entry per CDR3 protein. The table has 700,000 to 800,000 distinct CDR3 sequences, roughly 20% seen once. General observations from the study: Few additional T cells are recruited per seasonal influenza vaccination, authors suggested.

This CDR3 has 14 residues. The chain uses TRBV21-1 and TRBJ2-7; the D call TRBD1 from the table was never checked on the DNA. TRBV21-1 is given as a pseudogene. The receptor was isolated from a man between 45 and 60 years old who received an inactivated influenza vaccine. The sequencing here drew on PBMCs from blood, taken 5 days after vaccination. The DNA for the CDR3 is TGTGCCAGCAGCAAAGGGGACAGGGGGCGGGAGCAGTACTTC. Amino acids: CASSKGDRGREQYF.